A single count supports the clone carrying this TCR beta chain. Its antigen remains unknown. A read error may explain this, as a much larger clone is one base away. These data are taken from a study of molecular identifiers for immune sequencing clone quantification. Study-level findings and limits: Clonotypes topping 20 RNA copies carried over 99% of effector molecules but under 1% of naive ones. Shared barcodes on identical TCR molecules could underestimate the sizes of highly expanded clones.

TCRdb reprocessed the PCR reads with MiXCR, giving one entry per CDR3 protein. The sample yields 50,000 or so distinct CDR3 sequences, about 23% seen once. As CD8+CD4-CCR7+CD45RA+ cells, naive CD8 T cells were sorted. Trimming removed 10 bases from V and 0 bases from J, with 29 bases in between. Germline CDR1 reads SNHLY; CDR2 reads FYNNEI. This CDR3 is 19 amino acids long. The sequencing input was naive CD8+ T cells from blood, with Jurkat cell RNA spiked in. As for subset: FACS-sorted CD8+CD4-CCR7+CD45RA+ naive T cells. The rearrangement links TRBV2 to TRBJ2-3; D may match TRBD1 or TRBD2 (5 bases each). The clonotype originates from a human donor in good health. Some libraries in this study had Jurkat cell RNA spiked in. CDR3 protein: CAIQGSSASPRTSTDTQYF. For the CDR3, the DNA is TGTGCCATCCAGGGTTCGTCTGCTAGCCCGCGAACTAGCACAGATACGCAGTATTTT.